Below are 14 T cell receptor beta chains sequenced from a single sample in a study of technical replicates of blood from a handful of donors (dated by TCRdb to 2017 to 2019). The method behind the library was the immunoSEQ multiplex PCR assay. TCRdb took this table from immuneACCESS and kept in-frame rearrangements with V and J called. Such tables lack part of the clones; where checked against another copy, unresolved V genes explain under half of the gap, and the rest is unexplained. The sample profile shows 72,000 or so clones; about 92% of them were found once. Under 0.45% of the sample is in the top ten clones. Sequencing input: T cells isolated from PBMCs. The receptors were gathered from a human donor in good health.

This chain links TRBV11-2 with TRBJ1-5; 10 bases fit TRBD1. Per germline, CDR1 SGHAT and CDR2 FQNNGV. The CDR3 is 15 residues long. V dropped 3 bases and J dropped 2; count of bases not matched to a gene: 1. The CDR3 reads CASSFGTGGNQPQHF. The CDR3 nucleotides read TGTGCCAGCAGCTTCGGGACAGGGGGCAATCAGCCCCAGCATTTT.

CDR3: CASSFTGSADTQYF. The CDR3, as DNA: TGTGCCAGCAGCTTCACAGGGTCAGCAGATACGCAGTATTTT. The chain joins TRBV7-3 to TRBJ2-3; D perhaps matches TRBD1 (6 bases). The CDR3 is 14 amino acids. The V and J ends lost 3 bases and 4 bases respectively, with 11 bases between them. Germline V gives CDR1 SGHTA, CDR2 FQGTGA. Filled out from reference TRBV7-3 and TRBJ2-3, the complete variable domain reads GAGVSQTPSNKVTEKGKYVELRCDPISGHTALYWYRQSLGQGPEFLIYFQGTGAADDSGLPNDRFFAVRPEGSVSTLKIQRTERGDSAVYLCASSFTGSADTQYFGPGTRLTVL.

The chain uses TRBV4-1 and TRBJ2-3, with 9 bases identical to TRBD2. The CDR3 spans 15 residues. Trimming at V came to 3 bases and at J to 2 bases, leaving 3 bases not matched to a gene. Germline V CDR1 and CDR2: MGHRA, YSYEKL. CDR3 residues: CASSQIAGVTDTQYF. CDR3 in DNA: TGCGCCAGCAGCCAGATAGCGGGAGTCACAGATACGCAGTATTTT.

J is TRBJ2-5 and V is TRBV6-5; possibly TRBD1 for D (6 bases). The CDR3 consists of 14 residues. V lost 3 bases, J lost 3 bases, and 11 bases lay in between. Germline CDR1 MNHEY, CDR2 SVGAGI. CDR3 in DNA: TGTGCCAGCAGTTATGGGAACAGGGAAGAGACCCAGTACTTC. Translated, it gives CASSYGNREETQYF.

The CDR3 nucleotides are TGTGCCAGCAGTCCATTAAGGGAGAGGGATACGCAGTATTTT. The encoded protein is CASSPLRERDTQYF. V and J are TRBV6-1 and TRBJ2-3; D perhaps matches TRBD2 (5 bases). Germline V lookup: CDR1 MNHNS, CDR2 SASEGT. The CDR3 contains 14 residues. The germline V and J ends were trimmed by 5 bases and 6 bases, with 15 bases remaining between them.

The chain couples TRBV29-1 to TRBJ1-1; 8 nucleotides line up with TRBD1. Germline V CDR1 and CDR2: SQVTM, ANQGSEA. The CDR3 consists of 13 residues. The V gene end was trimmed by 6 bases and the J gene end by 2 bases; junction bases not matched to a gene: 5. The CDR3 spells CSVPGQANTEAFF. In nucleotides, the CDR3 is TGCAGCGTGCCGGGACAGGCTAACACTGAAGCTTTCTTT.

The chain recombines TRBV4-3 with TRBJ2-7; TRBD2 matches at 7 bases. The CDR3 runs to 15 residues. The junction had 2 bases not matched to a gene; V was cut back by 0 bases and J by 0 bases. Germline V gene sequence: CDR1 LGHNA, CDR2 YSLEER. The DNA for the CDR3 is TGCGCCAGCAGCCAAGAAAGCGGGACCTCCTACGAGCAGTACTTC. Translation: CASSQESGTSYEQYF.

V is TRBV27 and J is TRBJ2-1, with TRBD2 identical over 12 bases. The CDR3 length is 19 residues. V was pared by 8 bases and J by 0 bases, with 14 bases of the junction left unmatched. The germline V gene has CDR1 MNHEY and CDR2 SMNVEV (reference sequence). The CDR3 DNA sequence: TGTGCCAGCGGACTGGGACTAGCGGGTTTTGACTTCTCCTACAATGAGCAGTTCTTC. Encoded protein: CASGLGLAGFDFSYNEQFF.

The CDR3 nucleotides read TGTGCCAGCAGCGCGTGGGTCAAGGACAGGGACGTTTATGGGGCCAACGTCCTGACTTTC. This codes for CASSAWVKDRDVYGANVLTF. The genes are TRBV7-8 and TRBJ2-6; TRBD1 matches at 8 bases. The germline V gene has CDR1 SGHVS and CDR2 FQNEAQ. With V trimmed by 5 bases and J by 3 bases, 18 bases remained unmatched. The CDR3 runs to 20 residues.

The rearrangement joins TRBV28 to TRBJ1-5; D perhaps matches TRBD1 (6 bases). The CDR3 length is 16 residues. Germline values: CDR1 MDHEN, CDR2 SYDVKM. Trimming shortened V by 6 bases and J by 3 bases, and 18 bases separated the two germline ends. Written as DNA, the CDR3 is TGTGCCAGCAGCCACTACAGGGAATCTGACAATCAGCCCCAGCATTTT. Its protein product is CASSHYRESDNQPQHF.

The chain carries TRBV25-1 and TRBJ2-1; D is possibly TRBD2 (6 bases). Germline values: CDR1 MGHDK, CDR2 SYGVNS. This CDR3 spans 16 amino acids. The V and J ends lost 2 bases and 1 base respectively, with 12 bases between them. The CDR3: CASSEPAGWSYNEQFF. As DNA, the CDR3 is TGTGCCAGCAGTGAACCTGCGGGATGGTCCTACAATGAGCAGTTCTTC.

The V and J genes are TRBV2 and TRBJ2-2; TRBD2 matches at 10 bases. The CDR3 spans 15 residues. The V gene's germline CDR1 is SNHLY and CDR2 FYNNEI. J lost 3 bases, V lost 7 bases, and 5 bases had no gene match. The CDR3 region is CASTLAGADTGELFF. The CDR3 bases are TGTGCCAGCACCCTAGCGGGAGCGGACACCGGGGAGCTGTTTTTT.

V usage is TRBV7-2 and J usage is TRBJ2-3, with 12 bases identical to TRBD2. From germline, CDR1 is SGHTA and CDR2 FQGNSA. There are 18 residues in the CDR3. Trimming removed 2 bases from V and 3 bases from J; junction bases left unmatched: 9. CDR3 coding DNA: TGTGCCAGCAGCTTACCTAGCGGGAGGGCGATCCGGACAGATACGCAGTATTTT. Translated: CASSLPSGRAIRTDTQYF.

This clone has more than one count but fewer than ten. V gene TRBV14 combines with J gene TRBJ1-1; D possibly corresponds to TRBD1 (5 bases). V was cut by 3 bases and J by 4 bases, with 18 bases left in between. The CDR3 is 16 amino acids. The germline CDR1 and CDR2 sequences are SGHDN and FVKESK. The chain's CDR3 is CASSHDTRWGFTEAFF. The CDR3 DNA reads TGTGCCAGCAGCCACGACACCCGGTGGGGCTTCACTGAAGCTTTCTTT.